This is a list of T cell receptor beta chains from one sample in a study of T cells after yellow fever vaccination. TCRdb re-analysed the 5' RACE reads in MiXCR, keeping a single row per CDR3 protein. Here the sample spans under 700,000 distinct CDR3 sequences, about a sixth being singletons. The source was PBMCs, collected 5 days after the first yellow fever vaccination. These receptors all stem from a man in his late teens or twenties who received the YFV17D yellow fever vaccine. The CDR3 runs from the conserved cysteine through the conserved F or W. D genes are given only for firm matches. Clone size is given for some rows only: seen once, a few or many times, or a class if the clone is expanded.

clone_size	v_call	j_call	d_call	cdr3_aa	cdr3_nt
.	TRBV30	TRBJ2-7	.	CAWRAAGSPYEQYF	TGTGCCTGGAGGGCGGCGGGGTCCCCCTACGAGCAGTACTTC
many	TRBV5-1	TRBJ2-3	.	CASSSSSTDTQYF	TGTGCCAGCAGTTCCTCAAGCACAGATACGCAGTATTTT
many	TRBV18	TRBJ2-1	.	CASSPAVGYNNEQFF	TGTGCCAGCTCCCCCGCCGTCGGATACAACAATGAGCAGTTCTTC
few	TRBV7-9	TRBJ2-7	.	CASSLMWNSYEQYF	TGTGCCAGCAGCTTAATGTGGAACTCCTACGAGCAGTACTTC
few	TRBV5-1	TRBJ1-1	TRBD1	CASSIRDRNTEAFF	TGCGCCAGCAGCATCCGGGACAGAAACACTGAAGCTTTCTTT
few	TRBV5-4	TRBJ2-5	.	CASSLALSKETQYF	TGTGCCAGCAGCTTGGCCCTTAGCAAGGAGACCCAGTACTTC
.	TRBV20-1	TRBJ2-1	TRBD2	CSATPGLAGGSSYNEQFF	TGCAGTGCTACGCCGGGACTAGCGGGGGGGAGCTCCTACAATGAGCAGTTCTTC
.	TRBV7-2	TRBJ1-2	.	CASSLDGFNYGYTF	TGTGCCAGCAGCTTAGACGGATTTAACTATGGCTACACCTTC
few	TRBV7-2	TRBJ2-7	.	CASSHTDRRSYEQYF	TGTGCCAGCAGCCATACCGACAGGCGCTCCTACGAGCAGTACTTC
.	TRBV7-9	TRBJ2-7	.	CASSAGPADTYEQYF	TGTGCCAGCAGCGCGGGACCAGCGGATACGTACGAGCAGTACTTC
many	TRBV5-1	TRBJ1-1	.	CASSIGTEAFF	TGCGCCAGCTCGATCGGGACAGAAGCTTTCTTT
.	TRBV6-5	TRBJ2-3	.	CASSYGLGGGGSDTQYF	TGTGCCAGCAGTTACGGGTTGGGAGGAGGGGGCTCAGATACGCAGTATTTT
.	TRBV7-2	TRBJ2-5	TRBD1	CASSLRTGSETQYF	TGTGCCAGCAGCTTAAGGACAGGGAGTGAGACCCAGTACTTC
many	TRBV18	TRBJ2-1	TRBD1	CASSPGTGYNEQFF	TGTGCCAGCTCACCCGGGACAGGATACAATGAGCAGTTCTTC
.	TRBV7-9	TRBJ1-4	.	CASSLWTDPTNEKLFF	TGTGCCAGCAGCTTATGGACAGACCCAACTAATGAAAAACTGTTTTTT
few	TRBV14	TRBJ2-3	.	CASSQLEGISTDTQYF	TGTGCCAGCAGCCAACTCGAAGGGATTAGCACAGATACGCAGTATTTT
few	TRBV24-1	TRBJ2-3	TRBD2	CATSDPSGGAHTQYF	TGTGCCACCAGTGATCCGAGCGGGGGGGCACATACGCAGTATTTT
.	TRBV4-1	TRBJ1-1	TRBD1	CASSQGGGQGKAFF	TGCGCCAGCAGCCAAGGGGGGGGACAGGGGAAAGCTTTCTTT
few	TRBV7-9	TRBJ1-1	.	CASSLHGEETEAFF	TGTGCCAGCAGCTTACATGGGGAAGAGACTGAAGCTTTCTTT
few	TRBV5-6	TRBJ2-3	.	CASSLTARGRTDTQYF	TGTGCCAGCAGCTTGACAGCTCGGGGACGCACAGATACGCAGTATTTT
many	TRBV5-1	TRBJ2-7	.	CASSLETGLGEQYF	TGCGCCAGCAGCTTGGAGACTGGGCTGGGTGAGCAGTACTTC
.	TRBV12-3/TRBV12-4	TRBJ2-2	.	CASSLSLGPGELFF	TGTGCCAGCAGTTTGTCTTTAGGTCCCGGGGAGCTGTTTTTT
few	TRBV20-1	TRBJ2-1	.	CSARTSSYNEQFF	TGCAGTGCGCGGACATCATCCTACAATGAGCAGTTCTTC